This T cell receptor beta chain was sequenced during a study of T cell changes during pregnancy in multiple sclerosis. Measured with immunoSEQ multiplex PCR; TCRdb has only the in-frame clones, and not every one. Of fewer than 50,000 clones listed, about 90% are singletons. Germline V gives CDR1 MNHEY, CDR2 SMNVEV (reference sequence). The CDR3 length is 16 residues. V was trimmed by 1 base and J by 5 bases, leaving 17 bases between them. The J gene is TRBJ1-1, the V gene TRBV27; perhaps TRBD1 as D (6 bases). Sequenced here: peripheral blood, sampled in the second trimester of pregnancy. The TCR sequence derives from a female donor in good health, enrolled as a control in a pregnancy study. CDR3 nucleotide sequence: TGTGCCAGCAGTTTATGGGTGGGGGGGGCTGGGACTGAAGCTTTCTTT. The encoded protein is CASSLWVGGAGTEAFF.